The clone carrying this T cell receptor (beta chain) was seen once. The antigen is undetermined. This record belongs to a study of cytomegalovirus exposure and HLA in healthy donors. Broader study findings: Highest at DRB1 and lowest at HLA-C, TCR association rates differed among HLA loci in a later analysis.

The CDR3 spans 15 residues. CDR1 SGHTA and CDR2 FQGNSA come from the germline V gene. V was pared by 6 bases and J by 4 bases, with 8 bases of the junction left unmatched. 60 Vbeta and 13 Jbeta primers were used in PCR. The assay was immunoSEQ multiplex PCR, and TCRdb's table has in-frame clones only and misses some. Of over 90,000 clones listed, under 65% were seen once; the top ten hold approximately 3%. The receptor was isolated from a man in his 60s in good health and CMV-seronegative. Sequenced material: PBMCs. The chain recombines TRBV7-2 with TRBJ2-1, with 8 bases lining up with TRBD2. The CDR3 here is CASRPTSGDYNEQFF. The CDR3 coding sequence is TGTGCCAGCAGACCCACTAGCGGAGATTACAATGAGCAGTTCTTC. Supplemented by reference TRBV7-2 and TRBJ2-1, the full variable domain reads GAGVSQSPSNKVTEKGKDVELRCDPISGHTALYWYRQSLGQGLEFLIYFQGNSAPDKSGLPSDRFSAERTGGSVSTLTIQRTQQEDSAVYLCASRPTSGDYNEQFFGPGTRLTVL.